The source of this TCR beta chain is a study of CD8+CD57+ T cells in acquired aplastic anemia. Study in general: Sorting CD4+ and CD8+ cells gave DNA averaging around 3 ug. Healthy-donor CD4+ cells averaged roughly 9.8 million reads. Findings and limits, study-wide: Comparison of patients with controls identified roughly 27 shared CD8+ CDR3 sequences.

Germline-derived CDR1 and CDR2 are SGHKS and YYEKEE (reference sequence). The CDR3 sequence is 13 residues long. V was shortened by 4 bases and J by 1 base, with 8 bases between the two germline ends. This clonotype was observed many times. The target antigen is unknown. CDR3 and TCR beta VDJ profiling relied on a genomic DNA template. MiXCR was run by TCRdb on the reads, yielding one entry per CDR3 protein. The sample contains 400,000 to 500,000 distinct CDR3 sequences, 60% to 80% of which appear only once. The sequenced material came from sorted CD4+, CD8+, or CD8+CD57+ T cells (not recorded which) from PBMCs. The chain links TRBV5-5 to TRBJ1-1, with D unclear. The receptor's source is a human donor in good health, serving as a control. CDR3 nucleotides: TGTGCCAGCAGCCATGACACGAACACTGAAGCTTTCTTT. It specifies CASSHDTNTEAFF.